This is a list of T cell receptor beta chains from one sample in a study of TIL therapy for anti-PD-1-resistant metastatic lung cancer. The assay was immunoSEQ multiplex PCR, and TCRdb's table has in-frame clones only and misses some. Of about 21,000 clones in the sample, 78% were seen once. Sequenced here: blood, sampled at baseline. Receptor source: a person between 25 and 79 years old with non-small cell lung cancer. Both conserved end residues are part of each CDR3. D genes are given only for firm matches. Where a row states a size, it is once, few, many or the class of an expanded clone; other rows omit it.

TRBJ2-1,few,TRBD2,TRBV2,15,CASRWLAGASGEQFF,TGTGCCAGCAGGTGGCTAGCGGGAGCCAGTGGTGAGCAGTTCTTC
TRBJ2-1,.,.,TRBV2,13,CASSGDPGREQFF,TGTGCCAGCAGTGGGGACCCCGGCAGGGAGCAGTTCTTC
TRBJ1-6,.,TRBD1,TRBV2,15,CASSRDREGNSPLHF,TGTGCCAGCAGCCGGGACAGGGAGGGAAATTCACCCCTCCACTTT
TRBJ2-3,.,.,TRBV14,17,CASSQGAERRKSDTQYF,TGTGCCAGCAGCCAAGGAGCTGAGCGGCGAAAGTCAGATACGCAGTATTTT
TRBJ2-3,.,.,TRBV19,14,CASRDRIGPDTQYF,TGTGCCAGCCGAGACAGGATTGGCCCAGATACGCAGTATTTT
TRBJ2-7,.,.,TRBV9,15,CASSVAIGATYEQYF,TGTGCCAGCAGCGTAGCTATAGGAGCAACCTACGAGCAGTACTTC
TRBJ2-7,.,TRBD1,TRBV5-1,15,CASSLRPGQTYEQYF,TGCGCCAGCAGCTTGAGACCGGGACAGACCTACGAGCAGTACTTC
TRBJ1-5,few,.,TRBV2,12,CASNGGGQPQHF,TGTGCCAGCAATGGGGGGGGTCAGCCCCAGCATTTT
TRBJ1-4,.,.,TRBV20-1,11,CSAEVGEKLFF,TGCAGTGCTGAGGTCGGGGAAAAACTGTTTTTT
TRBJ1-6,.,.,TRBV28,15,CASTSGGPYNSPLHF,TGTGCCAGCACCAGCGGGGGGCCCTATAATTCACCCCTCCACTTT
TRBJ1-1,few,.,TRBV19,15,CASSIGRGKNTEAFF,TGTGCCAGTAGTATAGGGCGGGGAAAGAACACTGAAGCTTTCTTT
TRBJ1-6,.,TRBD1,TRBV6-5,14,CASSGDRGLAPLHF,TGTGCCAGCAGCGGGGACAGGGGCTTAGCACCCCTCCACTTT
TRBJ2-1,.,.,TRBV5-1,14,CASSLDPAYNEQFF,TGCGCCAGCAGTCTGGACCCAGCCTACAATGAGCAGTTCTTC
TRBJ2-3,.,TRBD2,TRBV2,17,CASRGGKREAFTDTQYF,TGTGCCAGCAGGGGAGGGAAGCGGGAGGCTTTCACAGATACGCAGTATTTT
TRBJ2-2,.,TRBD1,TRBV6-4,15,CASSPQGADTGELFF,TGTGCCAGCAGTCCACAGGGGGCGGACACCGGGGAGCTGTTTTTT
TRBJ1-2,.,.,TRBV19,13,CASSISQHYGYTF,TGTGCCAGTAGTATTAGTCAGCACTATGGCTACACCTTC
TRBJ2-7,.,.,TRBV6-5,14,CASRDTGQVDEQYF,TGTGCCAGCAGGGACACAGGGCAGGTCGACGAGCAGTACTTC
TRBJ1-5,.,.,TRBV23-1,17,CASSQSRYGGSNQPQHF,TGCGCCAGCAGCCAGTCGCGTTATGGAGGGAGCAATCAGCCCCAGCATTTT
TRBJ2-3,few,.,TRBV19,12,CASSITSDTQYF,TGTGCCAGTAGTATTACTAGCGATACGCAGTATTTT
TRBJ1-2,.,.,TRBV6-9,13,CASSFTGIHGYTF,TGTGCCAGCAGTTTTACAGGGATACATGGCTACACCTTC
TRBJ1-4,.,.,TRBV19,15,CASSNRVNGNEKLFF,TGTGCCAGTTCCAACAGGGTAAATGGTAATGAAAAACTGTTTTTT
TRBJ2-7,few,TRBD2,TRBV2,15,CASRFSGGTIYEQYF,TGTGCCAGCAGGTTTAGCGGGGGGACTATCTACGAGCAGTACTTC
TRBJ2-7,.,.,TRBV19,17,CASSIIVGGGSSYEQYF,TGTGCCAGTAGTATAATTGTGGGCGGAGGGAGCTCCTACGAGCAGTACTTC
TRBJ2-1,.,.,TRBV5-1,15,CASSFISDQSNEQFF,TGCGCCAGCAGCTTCATTAGCGATCAGTCCAATGAGCAGTTCTTC
TRBJ2-2,.,.,TRBV7-2,15,CASSLVGTNTGELFF,TGTGCCAGCAGCTTAGTAGGGACAAACACCGGGGAGCTGTTTTTT
TRBJ1-6,few,TRBD1,TRBV6-1,20,CASSEGPGGDRSSYNSPLHF,TGTGCCAGCAGTGAAGGACCAGGCGGGGACAGGAGCTCCTATAATTCACCCCTCCACTTT
TRBJ2-1,.,.,TRBV10-1,16,CASSATVPSSYNEQFF,TGCGCCAGCAGCGCTACAGTCCCGAGCTCCTACAATGAGCAGTTCTTC
TRBJ2-4,.,TRBD2,TRBV18,19,CASSPLGLAGGGPKNIQYF,TGTGCCAGCTCACCGCTAGGACTAGCGGGGGGCGGCCCCAAAAACATTCAGTACTTC
TRBJ2-7,once,.,TRBV27,14,CAILTPPGGLEQYF,TGTGCCATCCTCACCCCCCCCGGGGGTCTCGAGCAGTACTTC
TRBJ2-7,.,.,TRBV6-5,14,CASSYALDPSEQYF,TGTGCCAGCAGTTACGCTTTGGATCCCTCCGAGCAGTACTTC
TRBJ2-1,.,.,TRBV5-6,16,CASSPRGARAYNEQFF,TGTGCCAGCAGCCCGAGGGGTGCGAGGGCCTACAATGAGCAGTTCTTC
TRBJ1-4,few,TRBD1,TRBV5-6,15,CASSGGTGLLGKLFF,TGTGCCAGCAGCGGGGGGACAGGGCTTTTGGGAAAACTGTTTTTT
TRBJ2-4,.,.,TRBV11-2,15,CASIADWLPGNIQYF,TGTGCCAGCATCGCCGACTGGCTTCCTGGTAACATTCAGTACTTC
TRBJ2-5,few,.,TRBV21-1,18,CASSPRGFGDRAQETQYF,TGTGCCAGCAGCCCGAGGGGGTTCGGGGACAGGGCTCAAGAGACCCAGTACTTC
TRBJ2-4,.,.,TRBV5-1,15,CASSLSSQAKNIQYF,TGCGCCAGCAGCTTGTCCTCCCAAGCCAAAAACATTCAGTACTTC
TRBJ1-1,.,.,TRBV19,13,CASKFHSNTEAFF,TGTGCCAGTAAATTTCACAGTAACACTGAAGCTTTCTTT
TRBJ1-2,.,.,TRBV30,10,CAWGSYGYTF,TGTGCCTGGGGGAGCTATGGCTACACCTTC
TRBJ2-2,.,.,TRBV4-2,17,CASSQATGPANTGELFF,TGTGCCAGCAGCCAGGCCACAGGGCCCGCGAACACCGGGGAGCTGTTTTTT
TRBJ1-2,.,.,TRBV7-3,13,CASSDGSGGGYTF,TGTGCCAGCAGCGACGGATCGGGGGGCGGCTACACCTTC
TRBJ1-2,.,.,TRBV7-9,12,CASSNREWGYTF,TGTGCCAGCAGCAACAGGGAGTGGGGCTACACCTTC
TRBJ2-5,once,TRBD2,TRBV27,19,CASQRDVTAGGPRQETQYF,TGTGCCAGCCAGCGTGACGTAACGGCGGGGGGTCCCCGACAAGAGACCCAGTACTTC
TRBJ1-1,few,.,TRBV5-1,14,CASSLTGGNTEAFF,TGCGCCAGCAGCCTAACCGGGGGGAACACTGAAGCTTTCTTT
TRBJ2-1,.,TRBD2,TRBV6-8,14,CASPWGGAYNEQFF,TGTGCCAGCCCCTGGGGGGGAGCCTACAATGAGCAGTTCTTC
TRBJ2-5,.,TRBD2,TRBV19,13,CASSIDWTGTTNF,TGTGCCAGTAGTATAGATTGGACCGGGACTACGAACTTC
TRBJ2-7,.,.,TRBV6-5,12,CATARGSYEQYF,TGTGCCACAGCGCGCGGATCCTACGAGCAGTACTTC
TRBJ2-5,.,TRBD1,TRBV29-1,14,CSVPRQGARETQYF,TGCAGCGTTCCGCGACAGGGGGCGAGGGAGACCCAGTACTTC
TRBJ2-7,.,TRBD2,TRBV28,13,CASSLTSGREQYF,TGTGCCAGCAGTTTGACTAGCGGGAGGGAGCAGTACTTC
TRBJ2-3,.,TRBD2,TRBV5-4,16,CASSSARLASTDTQYF,TGTGCCAGCAGCTCGGCCCGACTAGCTTCGACAGATACGCAGTATTTT
TRBJ2-4,few,.,TRBV5-1,14,CASSGTGTGNIQYF,TGCGCCAGCAGCGGGACCGGGACGGGAAACATTCAGTACTTC
TRBJ1-2,.,TRBD1,TRBV28,13,CASSPGGSYGYTF,TGTGCCAGCTCTCCAGGGGGCTCCTATGGCTACACCTTC
TRBJ2-7,.,TRBD2,TRBV5-1,16,CASSLAVGGGTYEQYF,TGCGCCAGCAGCTTGGCCGTTGGCGGGGGTACCTACGAGCAGTACTTC
TRBJ1-2,.,.,TRBV29-1,13,CSVELTSEGGYTF,TGCAGCGTTGAATTGACGTCCGAGGGTGGCTACACCTTC
TRBJ2-2,.,.,TRBV6-1,13,CASSDRSMGELFF,TGTGCCAGCAGTGACAGGTCTATGGGGGAGCTGTTTTTT
TRBJ1-2,once,TRBD1,TRBV28,15,CASSLTQGAYYGYTF,TGTGCCAGCAGTTTGACCCAGGGGGCCTACTATGGCTACACCTTC
TRBJ2-1,.,.,TRBV19,14,CASSLKGDYNEQFF,TGTGCCAGTAGCTTGAAGGGAGATTACAATGAGCAGTTCTTC